The entry that follows covers one TCR beta chain sequence. What it recognizes is unknown. The data belong to a study of cytomegalovirus exposure and HLA in healthy donors. Trimming left V 6 bases short and J 5 bases short, with 7 bases between. This CDR3 has 11 residues. Germline values: CDR1 KGHSH, CDR2 LQKENI. Healthy people donating bone marrow made up the donors. Findings of the study overall: Being productive about 87% or about 30% of the time was typical of most TCR beta V segments in an earlier analysis.

In the PCR, 60 Vbeta and 13 Jbeta primers were used. Sequencing used immunoSEQ multiplex PCR; TCRdb keeps in-frame clones, though not all of them. The sample holds fewer than 250,000 clones, 79% seen once. The J gene is TRBJ2-5, the V gene TRBV18; D gene ambiguous. The source of this sequence is a woman under 30 in good health and CMV-seronegative. Material for sequencing was PBMCs. This CDR3 is CASSPGETQYF. The CDR3 bases are TGTGCCAGCTCCCCCGGGGAGACCCAGTACTTC.